What follows describes a single T cell receptor (beta chain). As originally analysed: For nucleated cells, counts were estimated from reference gene primer amplification. Sequencing was performed with immunoSEQ multiplex PCR; in TCRdb, only in-frame clones are kept and a portion is missing. The V and J calls and clone size were taken over from that table, and D and trimming were inferred from the DNA. The data show hundreds of thousands of clones, approximately 90% seen once. Germline-derived CDR1 and CDR2 are MNHNS and SASEGT. With 2 bases clipped from V and 5 bases from J, the junction kept 18 bases outside the gene matches. The CDR3 contains 18 residues. The source of the sample is a study of blood T cell repertoires in COVID-19.

Sequenced input: PBMCs or T cells enriched from blood (not recorded which). The chain is built from TRBV6-1 and TRBJ2-7, with 7 bases that match TRBD2. The clonotype originates from a woman aged 18-29 years who had been exposed to COVID-19. The CDR3 loop is CASSESRTPTSDWDEQYF. The CDR3 DNA follows: TGTGCCAGCAGTGAAAGCAGAACCCCCACTAGCGATTGGGACGAGCAGTACTTC.